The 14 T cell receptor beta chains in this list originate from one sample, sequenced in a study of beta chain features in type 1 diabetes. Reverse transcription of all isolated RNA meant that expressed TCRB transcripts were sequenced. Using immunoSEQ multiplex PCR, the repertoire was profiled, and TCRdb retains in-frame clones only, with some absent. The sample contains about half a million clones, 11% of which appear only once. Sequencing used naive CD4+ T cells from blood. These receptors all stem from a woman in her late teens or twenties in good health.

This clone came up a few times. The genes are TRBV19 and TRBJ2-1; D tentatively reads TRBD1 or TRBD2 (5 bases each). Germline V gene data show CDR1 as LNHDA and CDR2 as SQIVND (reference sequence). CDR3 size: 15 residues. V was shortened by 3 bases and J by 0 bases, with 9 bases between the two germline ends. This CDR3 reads CASSMRGSSYNEQFF. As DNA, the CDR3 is TGTGCCAGTAGTATGAGGGGAAGCTCCTACAATGAGCAGTTCTTC.

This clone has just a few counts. DNA for the CDR3: TGTGCCAGCAGACCCGGGACTAGCGGATCGAATGAGCAGTTCTTC. Its protein product is CASRPGTSGSNEQFF. The V call is TRBV28, the J call TRBJ2-1, with 11 bases identical to TRBD2. V lost 6 bases to trimming and J lost 7 bases; unmatched junction nucleotides: 8. Germline V lookup: CDR1 MDHEN, CDR2 SYDVKM. The CDR3 covers 15 residues.

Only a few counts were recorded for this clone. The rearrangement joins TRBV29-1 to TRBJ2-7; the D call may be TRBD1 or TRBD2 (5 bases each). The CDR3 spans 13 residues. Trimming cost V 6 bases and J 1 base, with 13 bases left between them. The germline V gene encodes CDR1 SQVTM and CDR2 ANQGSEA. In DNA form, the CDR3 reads TGCAGCGTAAGGGATGGGGGTTCCTACGAGCAGTACGTC. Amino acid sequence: CSVRDGGSYEQYV.

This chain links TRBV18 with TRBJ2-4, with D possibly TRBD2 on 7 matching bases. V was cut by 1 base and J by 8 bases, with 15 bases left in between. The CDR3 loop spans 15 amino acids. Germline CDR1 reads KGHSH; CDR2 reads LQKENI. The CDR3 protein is CASSPRGGASDIQYF. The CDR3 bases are TGTGCCAGCTCACCACGGGGGGGCGCGAGTGACATTCAGTACTTC.

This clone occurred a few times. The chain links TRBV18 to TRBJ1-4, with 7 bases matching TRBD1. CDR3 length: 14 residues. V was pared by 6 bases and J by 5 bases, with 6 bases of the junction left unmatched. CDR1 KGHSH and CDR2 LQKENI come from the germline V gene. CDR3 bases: TGTGCCAGCTCGGACGGGACAGAGAATGAAAAACTGTTTTTT. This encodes CASSDGTENEKLFF.

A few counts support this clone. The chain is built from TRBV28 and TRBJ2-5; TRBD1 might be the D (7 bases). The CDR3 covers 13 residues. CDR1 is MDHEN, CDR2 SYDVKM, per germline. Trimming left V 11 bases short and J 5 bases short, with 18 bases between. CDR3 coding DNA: TGTGCCGGACGAGGGGGCGCGGGGGAGACCCAGTACTTC. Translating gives CAGRGGAGETQYF.

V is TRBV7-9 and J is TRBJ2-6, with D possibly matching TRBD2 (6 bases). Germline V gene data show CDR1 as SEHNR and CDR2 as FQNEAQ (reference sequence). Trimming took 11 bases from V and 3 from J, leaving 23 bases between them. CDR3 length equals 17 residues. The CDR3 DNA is TGTGCCGGAACACCGGGACTGGGGACCGATGGGGCCAACGTCCTGACTTTC. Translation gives CAGTPGLGTDGANVLTF.

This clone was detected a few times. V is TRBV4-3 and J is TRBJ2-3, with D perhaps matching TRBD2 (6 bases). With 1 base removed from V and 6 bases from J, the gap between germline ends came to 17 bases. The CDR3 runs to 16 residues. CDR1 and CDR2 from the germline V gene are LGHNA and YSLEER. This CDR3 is CASSQGGAAGSDTQYF. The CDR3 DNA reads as TGCGCCAGCAGCCAAGGGGGAGCTGCGGGATCGGATACGCAGTATTTT.

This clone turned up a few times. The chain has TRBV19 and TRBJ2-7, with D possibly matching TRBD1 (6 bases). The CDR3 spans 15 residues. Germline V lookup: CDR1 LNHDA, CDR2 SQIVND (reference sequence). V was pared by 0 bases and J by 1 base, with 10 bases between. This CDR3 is CASSIDPRGSYEQYF. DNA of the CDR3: TGTGCCAGTAGTATAGACCCCAGGGGTTCCTACGAGCAGTACTTC. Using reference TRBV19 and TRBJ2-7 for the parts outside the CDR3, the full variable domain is DGGITQSPKYLFRKEGQNVTLSCEQNLNHDAMYWYRQDPGQGLRLIYYSQIVNDFQKGDIAEGYSVSREKKESFPLTVTSAQKNPTAFYLCASSIDPRGSYEQYFGPGTRLTVT.

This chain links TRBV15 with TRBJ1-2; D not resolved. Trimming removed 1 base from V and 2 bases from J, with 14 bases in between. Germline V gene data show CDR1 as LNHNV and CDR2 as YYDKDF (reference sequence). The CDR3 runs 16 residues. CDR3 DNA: TGTGCCACCAGCAGAGGCTTAAACCAGCAAAACTATGGCTACACCTTC. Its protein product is CATSRGLNQQNYGYTF. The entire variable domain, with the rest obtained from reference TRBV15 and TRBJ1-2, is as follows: DAMVIQNPRYQVTQFGKPVTLSCSQTLNHNVMYWYQQKSSQAPKLLFHYYDKDFNNEADTPDNFQSRRPNTSFCFLDIRSPGLGDTAMYLCATSRGLNQQNYGYTFGSGTRLTVV.

The CDR3 loop is CASLTAGENYGYTF. Written as DNA, the CDR3 is TGTGCCAGCCTCACGGCAGGGGAGAACTATGGCTACACCTTC. The chain links TRBV18 to TRBJ1-2, with D perhaps TRBD1 (6 bases). The CDR3 extends over 14 amino acids. Trimming removed 8 bases from V and 2 bases from J, with 15 bases in between. Germline lookup yields CDR1 KGHSH and CDR2 LQKENI.

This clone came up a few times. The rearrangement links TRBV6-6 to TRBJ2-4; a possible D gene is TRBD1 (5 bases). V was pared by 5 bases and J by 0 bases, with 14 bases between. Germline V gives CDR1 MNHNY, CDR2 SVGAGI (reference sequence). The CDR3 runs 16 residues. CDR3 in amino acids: CASSQEDKLAKNIQYF. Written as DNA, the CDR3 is TGTGCCAGCAGTCAAGAGGACAAACTAGCCAAAAACATTCAGTACTTC.

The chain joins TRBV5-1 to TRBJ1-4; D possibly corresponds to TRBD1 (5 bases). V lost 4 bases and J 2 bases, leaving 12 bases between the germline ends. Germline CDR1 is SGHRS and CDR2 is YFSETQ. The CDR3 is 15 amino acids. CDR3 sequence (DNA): TGCGCCAGCAGCCCGGGACGGGGGACTAATGAAAAACTGTTTTTT. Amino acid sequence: CASSPGRGTNEKLFF.

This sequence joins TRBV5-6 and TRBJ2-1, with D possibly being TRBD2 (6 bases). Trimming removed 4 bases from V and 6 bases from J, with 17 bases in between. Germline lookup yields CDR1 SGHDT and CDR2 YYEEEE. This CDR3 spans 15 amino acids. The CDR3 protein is CASSELGGRSNEQFF. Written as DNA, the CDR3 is TGTGCCAGCAGCGAACTCGGGGGAAGGAGCAATGAGCAGTTCTTC.